Below, one T cell receptor beta chain is given with its context. The antigen is not known. The data originate from a study of blood T cells in healthy people across ages. Looking at the study overall: For every two T cells, template switching captured about one barcoded beta molecule.

Isolated per sample were at least 7 million PBMCs. Primed by a sample-barcoded 5' primer and a J-beta primer mix, a second PCR proceeded for about 6 to 11 cycles. One entry per CDR3 protein results from TCRdb running MiXCR on the 5' RACE reads. The sample lists around 1,100,000 distinct CDR3 sequences, more than 30% occurring once. V lost 5 bases and J lost 3; bases outside the gene matches: 4. The CDR3 has 14 residues. Findings and caveats of the study: Older age coincided with a roughly linear decline in TCR beta diversity per million T cells.

The sample consisted of blood. This sequence joins TRBV12-3 or TRBV12-4 and TRBJ1-3; TRBD1 aligns across 7 bases. The receptor's source is a man younger than 35 in good health. The chain's CDR3 is CASSRQGDGNTIYF. CDR3 sequence (DNA): TGTGCCAGCAGTCGGCAGGGGGATGGAAACACCATATATTTT.